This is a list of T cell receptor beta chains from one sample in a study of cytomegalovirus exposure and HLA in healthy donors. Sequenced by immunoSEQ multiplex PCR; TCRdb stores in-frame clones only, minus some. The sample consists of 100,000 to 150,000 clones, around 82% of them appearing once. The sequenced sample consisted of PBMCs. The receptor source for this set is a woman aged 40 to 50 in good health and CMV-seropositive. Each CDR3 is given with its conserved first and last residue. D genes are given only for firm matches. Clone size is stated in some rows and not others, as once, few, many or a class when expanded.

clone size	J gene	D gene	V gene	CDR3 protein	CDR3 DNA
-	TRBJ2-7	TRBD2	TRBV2	CASASGRNSYEQYF	TGTGCCAGCGCTAGCGGGAGGAACTCCTACGAGCAGTACTTC
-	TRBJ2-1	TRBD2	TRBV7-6	CASSSGLAGYNEQFF	TGTGCCAGCAGCTCGGGACTAGCGGGCTACAATGAGCAGTTCTTC
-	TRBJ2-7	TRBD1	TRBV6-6	CASRSDREGTYEQYF	TGTGCCAGCAGATCCGACAGGGAAGGTACCTACGAGCAGTACTTC
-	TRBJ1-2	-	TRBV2	CASSETVRVYGYTF	TGTGCCAGCAGTGAAACTGTCAGGGTCTATGGCTACACCTTC
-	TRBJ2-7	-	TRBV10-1	CASSPSPMNYEQYF	TGCGCCAGCAGCCCGTCCCCCATGAACTACGAGCAGTACTTC
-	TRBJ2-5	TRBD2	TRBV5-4	CASSLEVPSGGKTQYF	TGTGCCAGCAGCTTGGAGGTTCCTAGCGGGGGAAAGACCCAGTACTTC
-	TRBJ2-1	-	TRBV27	CASSLYTINPHEQFF	TGTGCCAGCAGTTTATATACTATAAATCCCCATGAGCAGTTCTTC
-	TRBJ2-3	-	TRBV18	CASSPLQGVTDTQYF	TGTGCCAGCTCACCCTTACAGGGAGTGACAGATACGCAGTATTTT
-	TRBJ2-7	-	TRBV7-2	CASSPDNPGTLSYEQYF	TGTGCCAGCAGCCCTGATAACCCCGGGACACTCTCCTACGAGCAGTACTTC
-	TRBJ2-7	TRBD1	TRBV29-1	CSVFGTGAYEQYF	TGCAGCGTCTTTGGGACAGGGGCCTACGAGCAGTACTTC
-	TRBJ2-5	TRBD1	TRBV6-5	CASSYLSGQGETQYF	TGTGCCAGCAGTTACCTTTCGGGACAGGGGGAGACCCAGTACTTC
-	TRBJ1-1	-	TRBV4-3	CASSQDRNTEAFF	TGCGCCAGCAGCCAAGACAGAAACACTGAAGCTTTCTTT
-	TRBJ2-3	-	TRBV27	CASSLMGSGADTQYF	TGTGCCAGCAGTTTAATGGGGAGTGGCGCAGATACGCAGTATTTT
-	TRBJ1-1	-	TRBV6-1	CASFRVGTEAFF	TGTGCCAGCTTCCGGGTTGGAACTGAAGCTTTCTTT
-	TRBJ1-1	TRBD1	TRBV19	CASCGQGTEAFF	TGTGCCAGTTGTGGACAGGGGACTGAAGCTTTCTTT
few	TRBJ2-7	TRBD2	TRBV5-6	CASSLFFGTRFPPPFF	TGTGCCAGCAGCTTGTTCTTCGGGACTAGGTTCCCCCCGCCCTTCTTC
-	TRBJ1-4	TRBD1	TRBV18	CASSRDRGSEKLFF	TGTGCCAGCTCGCGGGACAGGGGCAGTGAAAAACTGTTTTTT
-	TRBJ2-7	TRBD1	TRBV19	CASSPVPGTGVYEQYF	TGTGCCAGTAGTCCAGTCCCCGGGACAGGGGTTTACGAGCAGTACTTC
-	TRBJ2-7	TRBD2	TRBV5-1	CASFRGSGTELNEQYF	TGCGCCAGCTTTCGAGGTAGCGGGACCGAGTTAAACGAGCAGTACTTC
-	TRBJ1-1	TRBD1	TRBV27	CASSRGGQGGAEAFF	TGTGCCAGCAGTCGGGGCGGACAGGGTGGCGCTGAAGCTTTCTTT
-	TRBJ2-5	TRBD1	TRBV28	CASSTRQGAGETQYF	TGTGCCAGCAGTACAAGACAGGGGGCGGGAGAGACCCAGTACTTC
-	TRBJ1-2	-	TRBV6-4	CASSDPGGFGANYGYTF	TGTGCCAGCAGTGACCCGGGGGGGTTTGGAGCTAACTATGGCTACACCTTC
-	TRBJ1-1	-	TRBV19	CASSIVRSYMNTEAFF	TGTGCCAGTAGTATCGTACGGAGCTACATGAACACTGAAGCTTTCTTT
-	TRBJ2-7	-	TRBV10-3	CATFNGVYEQYF	TGTGCCACCTTTAACGGGGTGTACGAGCAGTACTTC
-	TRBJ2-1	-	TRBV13	CASSTGLKYNEQFF	TGTGCCAGCAGCACAGGACTAAAATACAATGAGCAGTTCTTC
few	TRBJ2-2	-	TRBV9	CASSVEGNTGELFF	TGTGCCAGCAGCGTCGAGGGGAACACCGGGGAGCTGTTTTTT